These 26 T cell receptor beta chains share one sample of origin, sequenced in a study of cytomegalovirus exposure and HLA in healthy donors. Researchers ran the PCR with 60 Vbeta and 13 Jbeta primers. This table comes from immunoSEQ multiplex PCR, and its TCRdb copy is limited to in-frame clones, with some not included. The profile shows around 150,000 clones, roughly 82% of them singletons. Sequencing input: PBMCs. All receptors come from a woman between 45 and 65 years old in good health and CMV-seropositive.

This clone was seen more than once but under ten times. This chain uses TRBV2 with TRBJ1-2; D call uncertain. The V gene lost 5 bases and the J gene lost 8 bases, with 15 bases spanning the gap. This CDR3 is 13 amino acids long. Looked up from germline, CDR1 is SNHLY and CDR2 is FYNNEI. Here the CDR3 DNA reads TGTGCCAGCAGTTCCCTCCCGGCGGGGGGCTACACCTTC. This encodes CASSSLPAGGYTF.

As for this clone: Germline and junction disagree at one end, which may indicate a read error. This chain links TRBV10-3 with TRBJ2-2; 12 bases align to TRBD2. The germline gives CDR1 ENHRY, CDR2 SYGVKD. There are 15 residues in the CDR3. The CDR3 sequence: CATSPLAGGTGELFF. The CDR3 nucleotides read TGTGCCACCAGTCCGCTAGCGGGGGGGACCGGGGAGCTGTTTTTT.

The V and J genes are TRBV7-9 and TRBJ2-5, with TRBD2 matching over 10 bases. CDR1 is SEHNR and CDR2 is FQNEAQ in the germline V gene (reference sequence). V lost 1 base to trimming and J lost 5 bases; unmatched junction nucleotides: 10. This CDR3 contains 17 residues. As DNA, the CDR3 is TGTGCCAGCAGCTTAGGAAGTAGCGGGGGGAGAGGCGAGACCCAGTACTTC. Protein: CASSLGSSGGRGETQYF. Complete variable domain (other parts from reference TRBV7-9 and TRBJ2-5): DTGVSQNPRHKITKRGQNVTFRCDPISEHNRLYWYRQTLGQGPEFLTYFQNEAQLEKSRLLSDRFSAERPKGSFSTLEIQRTEQGDSAMYLCASSLGSSGGRGETQYFGPGTRLLVL.

In DNA, the CDR3 is TGCAGCGTTGCAGAGGGGAGAGGATCTAACTATGGCTACACCTTC. It is translated as CSVAEGRGSNYGYTF. This sequence joins TRBV29-1 and TRBJ1-2; TRBD1 is a possible D gene (5 bases). The V end was cut by 4 bases, the J end by 0 bases, with 15 bases between. This CDR3 comprises 15 residues. The germline gives CDR1 SQVTM, CDR2 ANQGSEA.

The V gene is TRBV9, the J gene TRBJ1-3, with D unclear. Looked up from germline, CDR1 is SGDLS and CDR2 is YYNGEE. The V and J ends lost 8 bases and 3 bases respectively, with 9 bases between them. The CDR3 has 12 amino acids. CDR3 DNA sequence: TGTGCCAGTGGAGGGAGTGGAAACACCATATATTTT. The encoded protein is CASGGSGNTIYF.

The chain links TRBV7-8 to TRBJ1-1; D is possibly TRBD1 (5 bases). Germline V gives CDR1 SGHVS, CDR2 FQNEAQ. With 6 bases removed from V and 5 bases from J, the gap between germline ends came to 13 bases. The CDR3 totals 13 residues. The CDR3 reads CASRGAGWTEAFF. DNA for the CDR3: TGTGCCAGCAGAGGGGCAGGGTGGACTGAAGCTTTCTTT.

The V call is TRBV19, the J call TRBJ2-5; weak D call: TRBD2 (5 bases). V was clipped by 10 bases and J by 1 base, with 16 bases between them. CDR3 length: 14 amino acids. CDR1 and CDR2 from the germline V gene are LNHDA and SQIVND (reference sequence). The CDR3 loop is CATRDDALQETQYF. The CDR3 DNA sequence: TGTGCCACCCGGGATGATGCTCTCCAAGAGACCCAGTACTTC.

The chain carries TRBV4-1 and TRBJ2-7, with 9 bases matching TRBD1. The germline gives CDR1 MGHRA, CDR2 YSYEKL. CDR3 length equals 15 residues. Trimming at V came to 4 bases and at J to 3 bases, leaving 7 bases not matched to a gene. CDR3 amino acids: CASSPQRDRVYEQYF. CDR3 in DNA: TGCGCCAGCAGCCCCCAGAGGGACAGGGTCTACGAGCAGTACTTC.

This clone has only a few counts. The chain recombines TRBV2 with TRBJ1-2, with D unclear. The CDR3 is made up of 15 amino acids. Germline CDR1 is SNHLY and CDR2 is FYNNEI. Trimming left V 7 bases short and J 2 bases short, with 17 bases between. CDR3 sequence: CASKEGIPINYGYTF. CDR3 in DNA: TGTGCCAGCAAAGAGGGCATCCCGATCAACTATGGCTACACCTTC.

The J gene is TRBJ2-1, the V gene TRBV7-9, with 14 bases aligning to TRBD2. V dropped 6 bases and J dropped 6; count of bases not matched to a gene: 4. There are 15 residues in the CDR3. Germline V gene lookup returns CDR1 SEHNR and CDR2 FQNEAQ (reference sequence). This CDR3 reads CASRTSGGALNEQFF. Written as DNA, the CDR3 is TGTGCCAGCAGGACTAGCGGGGGGGCACTCAATGAGCAGTTCTTC.

Written as DNA, the CDR3 is TGTGCCAGCAGTGGGCTCACAGAGGGCGGCTACACCTTC. Its protein product is CASSGLTEGGYTF. The rearrangement uses TRBV6-1 and TRBJ1-2, with unresolved D. V was trimmed by 4 bases and J by 8 bases, leaving 14 bases between them. Germline V CDR1 and CDR2: MNHNS, SASEGT. The CDR3 is 13 amino acids.

This chain joins TRBV7-6 and TRBJ2-7; D possibly corresponds to TRBD2 (6 bases). The CDR3 contains 15 residues. Trimming took 4 bases from V and 6 from J, leaving 19 bases between them. Germline V lookup: CDR1 SGHVS, CDR2 FNYEAQ. This chain's CDR3 is CASSSKVSGVPEQYF. The CDR3 nucleotides are TGTGCCAGCAGCTCCAAGGTGTCGGGGGTCCCCGAGCAGTACTTC.

V usage is TRBV5-1 and J usage is TRBJ1-2; a possible D gene is TRBD1 (5 bases). This CDR3 has 15 residues. Germline values: CDR1 SGHRS, CDR2 YFSETQ. The V and J ends lost 1 base and 1 base respectively, with 11 bases between them. The chain's CDR3 is CASSLSARDNYGYTF. The CDR3 DNA follows: TGCGCCAGCAGCTTGTCGGCCAGGGATAACTATGGCTACACCTTC.

The J gene is TRBJ1-2, the V gene TRBV7-2; TRBD1 is a possible D gene (5 bases). V lost 6 bases, J lost 2 bases, and 16 bases lay in between. This CDR3 contains 15 residues. Germline CDR1 and CDR2: SGHTA and FQGNSA. CDR3 in DNA: TGTGCCAGCAGTCCCGGAGGGGCAGGCAACTATGGCTACACCTTC. This translates into CASSPGGAGNYGYTF.

This chain links TRBV11-3 with TRBJ2-3, with TRBD1 as a possible D gene (5 bases). V lost 5 bases and J 6 bases, leaving 12 bases between the germline ends. The CDR3 covers 13 residues. The germline gives CDR1 SGHNT, CDR2 YENEEA. CDR3 DNA: TGTGCCAGCAGCCGTGACAGTAAGGATACGCAGTATTTT. Residues: CASSRDSKDTQYF. The whole variable domain, remainder taken from reference TRBV11-3 and TRBJ2-3, is EAGVVQSPRYKIIEKKQPVAFWCNPISGHNTLYWYLQNLGQGPELLIRYENEEAVDDSQLPKDRFSAERLKGVDSTLKIQPAELGDSAVYLCASSRDSKDTQYFGPGTRLTVL.

The chain couples TRBV5-6 to TRBJ2-3; 11 nucleotides line up with TRBD1. The germline gives CDR1 SGHDT, CDR2 YYEEEE. The CDR3 consists of 15 residues. J was trimmed by 5 bases and V by 4 bases; bases with no gene match: 6. CDR3 bases: TGTGCCAGCAGCCCTCAGGACAGGGGGCTAGATACGCAGTATTTT. This codes for CASSPQDRGLDTQYF.

The chain links TRBV30 to TRBJ2-5; D is ambiguous. CDR1 is GTSNPN, CDR2 SVGIG, per germline (reference sequence). Deletions cut 1 base from V and 4 bases from J, with 10 bases between. CDR3 length: 13 residues. CDR3: CAWSGVPTETQYF. The CDR3 DNA reads as TGTGCCTGGAGTGGAGTCCCAACAGAGACCCAGTACTTC.

This clone was counted only a few times. The chain recombines TRBV2 with TRBJ1-2, with D tentatively TRBD1 (5 bases). The germline CDR1 and CDR2 sequences are SNHLY and FYNNEI. The CDR3 is made up of 12 amino acids. The V and J ends lost 3 bases and 7 bases respectively, with 9 bases between them. CDR3 residues: CASSDRGGGYTF. CDR3 sequence (DNA): TGTGCCAGCAGTGACCGGGGGGGTGGCTACACCTTC. Filled out from reference TRBV2 and TRBJ1-2, the complete variable domain reads EPEVTQTPSHQVTQMGQEVILRCVPISNHLYFYWYRQILGQKVEFLVSFYNNEISEKSEIFDDQFSVERPDGSNFTLKIRSTKLEDSAMYFCASSDRGGGYTFGSGTRLTVV.

There are a few counts of this clone. The rearrangement joins TRBV2 to TRBJ2-1, with TRBD2 as a possible D gene (6 bases). The CDR3 has 13 residues. Trimming removed 8 bases from V and 6 bases from J, with 14 bases in between. Per the germline V gene, CDR1 is SNHLY and CDR2 is FYNNEI. CDR3: CASGRGSLNEQFF. The DNA for the CDR3 is TGTGCCAGCGGGCGGGGAAGTCTCAATGAGCAGTTCTTC.

The chain uses TRBV9 and TRBJ1-6; D not certain. There are 14 residues in the CDR3. The germline gives CDR1 SGDLS, CDR2 YYNGEE. V was clipped by 0 bases and J by 17 bases, with 18 bases between them. The chain's CDR3 is CASSVGISEEEVHF. The CDR3 DNA reads as TGTGCCAGCAGCGTAGGTATTTCGGAGGAAGAGGTCCACTTT.

V is TRBV5-1 and J is TRBJ2-1; 9 bases agree with TRBD2. CDR1 and CDR2 (germline): SGHRS, YFSETQ. The CDR3 length is 15 residues. The trim removed 3 bases at V and 7 bases at J, leaving 8 bases unmatched. CDR3 in DNA: TGCGCCAGCAGCTCGGCTGGCGGGGGGGAGAATGAGCAGTTCTTC. Amino acids: CASSSAGGGENEQFF.

The chain is built from TRBV5-5 and TRBJ1-3, with TRBD1 identical over 7 bases. V dropped 4 bases and J dropped 0; count of bases not matched to a gene: 1. The CDR3 extends over 14 amino acids. Germline CDR1 SGHKS, CDR2 YYEKEE (reference sequence). The CDR3 loop is CASSRDSSGNTIYF. The CDR3, as DNA: TGTGCCAGCAGCCGGGACAGCTCTGGAAACACCATATATTTT.

This chain joins TRBV5-5 and TRBJ1-1; D is uncertain. This CDR3 spans 11 amino acids. The germline CDR1 and CDR2 sequences are SGHKS and YYEKEE (reference sequence). The germline V and J ends were trimmed by 2 bases and 8 bases, with 7 bases remaining between them. CDR3 sequence: CASSFFTEAFF. Here the CDR3 DNA reads TGTGCCAGCAGCTTCTTCACAGAAGCTTTCTTT.

The V and J genes are TRBV6-1 and TRBJ1-6; weak D call: TRBD1 (6 bases). The V gene's germline CDR1 is MNHNS and CDR2 SASEGT. The CDR3 has 17 amino acids. V was trimmed by 4 bases and J by 4 bases, leaving 17 bases between them. As DNA, the CDR3 is TGTGCCAGCAGTGGCCAGGAAAAGGGGGTTTATAATTCACCCCTCCACTTT. This encodes CASSGQEKGVYNSPLHF.

In DNA form, the CDR3 reads TGTGCCAGCAGTCGGAGGGCGACTAGCGGGGGACGCAACACCGGGGAGCTGTTTTTT. This sequence encodes CASSRRATSGGRNTGELFF. The rearrangement joins TRBV2 to TRBJ2-2, with 12 bases that match TRBD2. From germline, CDR1 is SNHLY and CDR2 FYNNEI. Trimming took 5 bases from V and 2 from J; bases not matched to a gene: 12. This CDR3 has 19 amino acids.

The V gene is TRBV25-1, the J gene TRBJ1-1, with D perhaps matching TRBD1 (5 bases). CDR1 and CDR2 (germline): MGHDK, SYGVNS. Trimming pared 0 bases from V and 5 bases from J, leaving 13 bases between. This CDR3 region has 15 residues. The CDR3 here is CASSEYGAGWTEAFF. The CDR3 bases are TGTGCCAGCAGTGAATATGGGGCAGGGTGGACTGAAGCTTTCTTT.